The 5 T cell receptor beta chains below come from one sample, sequenced in a study of spatial heterogeneity in lung cancer. MiXCR, applied by TCRdb to the 5' RACE reads, yields one record per CDR3 protein. The profile covers more than 5,000 distinct CDR3 sequences, with approximately 12% appearing a single time and 16% taken by the ten largest. Indicated time point: sample taken at primary tumor resection. Tumor, nontumor lung or frozen PBMC supplied whole RNA, sequenced without sorting. Sequenced material: normal lung tissue next to the tumor, taken at surgery. These receptors were taken from a male donor with early-stage non-small cell lung cancer.

This clonotype was detected only a few times. The chain uses TRBV5-1 and TRBJ2-7; D gene unclear. CDR1 and CDR2 from the germline V gene are SGHRS and YFSETQ. The CDR3 covers 10 residues. The V end lost 6 bases, the J end lost 10 bases, and 11 bases lay between the germline ends. CDR3 sequence reads: CASIKRGQYF. CDR3 DNA: TGCGCCAGCATAAAAAGAGGACAGTACTTC.

This clonotype appeared many times. V is TRBV4-3 and J is TRBJ1-1, with TRBD1 as a possible D gene (5 bases). The germline V gene has CDR1 LGHNA and CDR2 YSLEER. CDR3 size: 14 residues. The V end was cut by 0 bases, the J end by 11 bases, with 16 bases between. The CDR3 DNA is TGCGCCAGCAGCCAAGATAGGGCAGGGAGAGTTGCTTTCTTT. The encoded protein is CASSQDRAGRVAFF.

This clonotype was detected many times. The chain joins TRBV27 to TRBJ1-6; D is perhaps TRBD1 (6 bases). Trimming took off 1 base at V and 6 bases at J, with 13 bases between the two ends. CDR1 is MNHEY, CDR2 SMNVEV, per germline (reference sequence). The CDR3 covers 16 residues. As DNA, the CDR3 is TGTGCCAGCAGTTTATTATCGGGGGCGCTTAATTCACCCCTCCACTTT. Translating gives CASSLLSGALNSPLHF.

Many counts were recorded for this clonotype. V and J are TRBV29-1 and TRBJ1-1; a possible D gene is TRBD1 (6 bases). The V gene's germline CDR1 is SQVTM and CDR2 ANQGSEA. The V end was cut by 0 bases, the J end by 5 bases, with 13 bases between. The CDR3 loop spans 14 amino acids. The CDR3 sequence is CSVEDRGQFTEAFF. As DNA, the CDR3 is TGCAGCGTTGAAGATCGCGGACAGTTTACTGAAGCTTTCTTT. Drawing the rest from reference TRBV29-1 and TRBJ1-1, the complete variable domain is SAVISQKPSRDICQRGTSLTIQCQVDSQVTMMFWYRQQPGQSLTLIATANQGSEATYESGFVIDKFPISRPNLTFSTLTVSNMSPEDSSIYLCSVEDRGQFTEAFFGQGTRLTVV.

This chain links TRBV10-3 with TRBJ2-3, with 8 nucleotides matching TRBD1. V shed 4 bases and J 0 bases; nucleotides not matched to a gene: 3. The CDR3 consists of 15 residues. Germline CDR1 reads ENHRY; CDR2 reads SYGVKD. The CDR3 is CAISATGASTDTQYF. CDR3 DNA: TGTGCCATCAGTGCGACAGGGGCTAGCACAGATACGCAGTATTTT.